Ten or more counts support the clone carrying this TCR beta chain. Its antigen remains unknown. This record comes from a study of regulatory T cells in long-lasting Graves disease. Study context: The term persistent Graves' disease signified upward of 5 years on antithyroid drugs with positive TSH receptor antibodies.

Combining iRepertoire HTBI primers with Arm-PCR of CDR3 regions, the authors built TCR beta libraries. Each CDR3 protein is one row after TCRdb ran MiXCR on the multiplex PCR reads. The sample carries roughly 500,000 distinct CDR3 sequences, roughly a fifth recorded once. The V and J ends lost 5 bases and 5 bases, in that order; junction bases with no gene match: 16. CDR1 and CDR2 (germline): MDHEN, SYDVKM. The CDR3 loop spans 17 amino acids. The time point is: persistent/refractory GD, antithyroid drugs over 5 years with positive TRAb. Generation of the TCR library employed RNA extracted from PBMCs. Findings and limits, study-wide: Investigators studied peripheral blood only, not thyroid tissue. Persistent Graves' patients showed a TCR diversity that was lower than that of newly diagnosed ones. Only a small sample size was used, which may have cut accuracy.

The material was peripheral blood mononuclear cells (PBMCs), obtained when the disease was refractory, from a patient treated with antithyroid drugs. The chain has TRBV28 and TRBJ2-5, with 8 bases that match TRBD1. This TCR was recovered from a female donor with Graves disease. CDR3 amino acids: CASSTGVAGQGWETQYF. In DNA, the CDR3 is TGTGCCAGCAGTACCGGGGTCGCCGGACAGGGTTGGGAGACCCAGTACTTC.